This T cell receptor beta chain was sequenced in a study of post-analysis software for immune sequencing data. General study points: Those with multiple sclerosis, the patient group, showed significantly lower normalized Chao1 diversity than controls. Five TRBV segments appeared more often in patients than in controls, and TRBV5-6, TRBV5-1 and TRBV20-1 were among these. Those samples that were prepared in the same batch co-clustered strongly by F measure.

Unique molecular identifiers were carried by the TCR beta cDNA libraries. With 1 to 10 million T cells as the source, approximately 500,000 cDNA molecules resulted. Each CDR3 protein gets one entry after TCRdb re-called the PCR reads with MiXCR. Here the sample spans approximately 770,000 distinct CDR3 sequences, approximately 44% being singletons. The V gene lost 7 bases and the J gene lost 6 bases, with 22 bases spanning the gap. Per the germline V gene, CDR1 is SGHDT and CDR2 is YYEEEE. This CDR3 is built from 15 residues. Notes on this clonotype: The antigen remains undetermined.

This receptor was taken from a girl aged 10-17 years with multiple sclerosis. The specimen was blood. This rearrangement joins TRBV5-6 to TRBJ1-2, with a possible D match to TRBD1 (5 bases). CDR3 loop: CASRGPTAGPNGYTF. CDR3 in DNA: TGTGCCAGCCGCGGACCGACAGCGGGACCGAATGGCTACACCTTC.